This T cell receptor (beta chain) was profiled in a study of OX40 agonist ivuxolimab in advanced cancers. Study-wide background: The dose-escalation group included hepatocellular carcinoma, melanoma, renal cell carcinoma and head and neck cancer.

Study conclusions and caveats: With doses of 0.1 to 3.0 mg/kg, CD4+ and CD8+ blood T cells had undergone clonal expansion by week 6. CD8+ T cells averaged more expanded clones than CD4+. Determination of antigen specificity was not performed for the expanded peripheral T cells.

In the case of this clone: Its antigen is not known.

Germline CDR1 and CDR2: SGDLS and YYNGEE. CDR3 size: 17 residues. J gave up 3 bases and V 0 bases, and 7 bases lay outside the gene matches. The table came from immunoSEQ multiplex PCR; TCRdb's copy has only in-frame clones and leaves some out. Of about 42,000 clones detected, about 88% appear once; the ten largest clones hold 9.5% to 13%. The material sequenced was CD4+ or CD8+ T cells sorted from blood, taken in a trial of the OX40 agonist ivuxolimab. This TCR was recovered from an adult with an advanced solid tumor such as melanoma, head and neck, liver or kidney cancer. The chain carries TRBV9 and TRBJ1-4; TRBD1 matches 8 bases. CDR3 protein: CASSVGGRGPPNEKLFF. The CDR3 bases are TGTGCCAGCAGCGTAGGCGGCAGGGGGCCTCCTAATGAAAAACTGTTTTTT.